This T cell receptor beta chain was identified during a study of blood T cell repertoires in COVID-19. Study context: Donors in the United States, Italy and Spain gave samples during acute or convalescent COVID-19.

The CDR3 is 13 residues long. V gave up 4 bases and J gave up 2 bases, with 6 bases separating them. The V gene's germline CDR1 is KGHSH and CDR2 LQKENI. This table comes from immunoSEQ multiplex PCR, and its TCRdb copy is limited to in-frame clones, with some not included. The table records some 370,000 clones, roughly 90% of them present only once. The sequenced material came from peripheral blood. The receptor comes from a man between 40 and 49 years old with acute or convalescent COVID-19. J is TRBJ1-5 and V is TRBV18; no definite D call. DNA for the CDR3: TGTGCCAGCTCACGCGTACGCAATCAGCCCCAGCATTTT. Amino acids: CASSRVRNQPQHF.